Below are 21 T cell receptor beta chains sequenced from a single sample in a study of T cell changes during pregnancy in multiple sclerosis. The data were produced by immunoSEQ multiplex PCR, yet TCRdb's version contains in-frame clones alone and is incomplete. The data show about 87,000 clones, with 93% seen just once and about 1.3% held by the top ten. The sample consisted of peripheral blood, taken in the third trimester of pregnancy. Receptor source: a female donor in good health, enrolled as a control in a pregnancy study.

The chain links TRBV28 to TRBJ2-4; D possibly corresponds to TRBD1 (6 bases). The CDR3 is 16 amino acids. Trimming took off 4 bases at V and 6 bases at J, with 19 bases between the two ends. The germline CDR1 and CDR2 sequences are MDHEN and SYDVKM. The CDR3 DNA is TGTGCCAGCAGTTACGACAGGTCTAGGCCCGGAAACATTCAGTACTTC. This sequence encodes CASSYDRSRPGNIQYF.

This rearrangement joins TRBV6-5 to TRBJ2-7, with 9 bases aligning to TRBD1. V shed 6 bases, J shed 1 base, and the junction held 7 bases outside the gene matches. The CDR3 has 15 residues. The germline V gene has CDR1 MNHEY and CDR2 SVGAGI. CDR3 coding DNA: TGTGCCAGCAGCCGTGGAGGACAGGGGTCCTACGAGCAGTACTTC. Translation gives CASSRGGQGSYEQYF.

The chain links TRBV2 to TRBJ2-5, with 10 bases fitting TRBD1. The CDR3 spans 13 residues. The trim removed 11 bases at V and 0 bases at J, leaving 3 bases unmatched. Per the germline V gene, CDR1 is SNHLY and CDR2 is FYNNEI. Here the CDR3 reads CAGGQGNQETQYF. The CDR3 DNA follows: TGTGCCGGGGGACAGGGGAACCAAGAGACCCAGTACTTC.

Here the CDR3 reads CASSLDWSSYEQYF. CDR3 DNA: TGTGCCAGCAGCTTAGACTGGAGCTCCTACGAGCAGTACTTC. This chain uses TRBV7-2 with TRBJ2-7; no clear D. The V end was cut by 1 base, the J end by 0 bases, with 7 bases between. The CDR3 runs 14 residues. The V gene's germline CDR1 is SGHTA and CDR2 FQGNSA.

The DNA for the CDR3 is TGCGCCAGCAGCCCAAAGCCGGGACTAGTGGCGGAGTATGAGCAGTTCTTC. Protein product: CASSPKPGLVAEYEQFF. The V gene is TRBV4-1, the J gene TRBJ2-1; TRBD2 matches at 8 bases. Germline V gene data show CDR1 as MGHRA and CDR2 as YSYEKL. This CDR3 comprises 17 residues. V gave up 4 bases and J gave up 8 bases; unmatched junction bases: 16.

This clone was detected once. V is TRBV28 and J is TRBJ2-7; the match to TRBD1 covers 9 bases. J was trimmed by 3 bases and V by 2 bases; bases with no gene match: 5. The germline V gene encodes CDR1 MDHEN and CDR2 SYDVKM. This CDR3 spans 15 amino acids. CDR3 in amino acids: CASSLRTGAHYEQYF. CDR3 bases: TGTGCCAGCAGTTTAAGGACAGGGGCCCACTACGAGCAGTACTTC.

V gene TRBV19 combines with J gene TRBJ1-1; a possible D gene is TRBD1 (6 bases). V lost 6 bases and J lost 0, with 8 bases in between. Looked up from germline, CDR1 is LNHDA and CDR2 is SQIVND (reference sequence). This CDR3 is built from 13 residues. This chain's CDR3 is CASRWTVNTEAFF. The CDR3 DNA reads TGTGCCAGTAGGTGGACAGTGAACACTGAAGCTTTCTTT.

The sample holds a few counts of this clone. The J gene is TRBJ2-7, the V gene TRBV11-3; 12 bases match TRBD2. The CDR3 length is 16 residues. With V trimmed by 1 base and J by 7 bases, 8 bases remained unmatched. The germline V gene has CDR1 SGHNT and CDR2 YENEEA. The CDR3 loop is CASSLVVGLAGWEQYF. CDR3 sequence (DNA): TGTGCCAGCAGCTTAGTAGTCGGACTAGCGGGATGGGAGCAGTACTTC.

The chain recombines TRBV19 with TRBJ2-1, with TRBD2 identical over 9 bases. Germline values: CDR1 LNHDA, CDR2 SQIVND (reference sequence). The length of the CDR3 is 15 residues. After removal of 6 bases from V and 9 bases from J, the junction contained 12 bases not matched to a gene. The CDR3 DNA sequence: TGTGCCAGTAGCCCCTCGGGGGGCGGGGGGGTTGAGCAGTTCTTC. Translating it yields CASSPSGGGGVEQFF.

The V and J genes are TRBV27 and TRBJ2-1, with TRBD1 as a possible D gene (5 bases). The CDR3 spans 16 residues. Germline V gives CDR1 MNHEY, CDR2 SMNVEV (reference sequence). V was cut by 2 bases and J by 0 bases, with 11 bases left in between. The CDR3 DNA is TGTGCCAGCAGTTTAAGTCGACAGAGCTCCTACAATGAGCAGTTCTTC. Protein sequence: CASSLSRQSSYNEQFF.

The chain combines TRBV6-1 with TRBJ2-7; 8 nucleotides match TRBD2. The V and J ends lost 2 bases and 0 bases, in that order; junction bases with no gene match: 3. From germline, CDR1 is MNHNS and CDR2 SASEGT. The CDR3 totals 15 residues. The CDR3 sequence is CASSETSGSSYEQYF. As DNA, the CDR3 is TGTGCCAGCAGTGAAACGAGCGGGAGCTCCTACGAGCAGTACTTC.

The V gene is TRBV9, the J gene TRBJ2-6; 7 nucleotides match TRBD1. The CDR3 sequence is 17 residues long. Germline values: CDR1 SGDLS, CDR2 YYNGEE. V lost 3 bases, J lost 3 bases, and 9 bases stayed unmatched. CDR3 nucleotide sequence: TGTGCCAGCAGCGCAGGACAGGCGCCGTATGGGGCCAACGTCCTGACTTTC. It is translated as CASSAGQAPYGANVLTF.

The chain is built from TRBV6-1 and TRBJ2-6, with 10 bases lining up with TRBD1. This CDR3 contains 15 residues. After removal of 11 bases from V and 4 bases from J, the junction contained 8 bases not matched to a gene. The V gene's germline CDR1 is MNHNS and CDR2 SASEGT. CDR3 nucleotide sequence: TGTGCCGCACGGGACAGGGGCTCCGGGGCCAACGTCCTGACTTTC. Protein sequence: CAARDRGSGANVLTF.

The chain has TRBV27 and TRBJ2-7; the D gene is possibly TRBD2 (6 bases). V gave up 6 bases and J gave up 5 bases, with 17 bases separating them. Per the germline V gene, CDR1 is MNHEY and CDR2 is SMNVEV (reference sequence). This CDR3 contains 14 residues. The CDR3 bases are TGTGCCAGCAGCGTAGCGGAGGGAGTCGACGAGCAGTACTTC. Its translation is CASSVAEGVDEQYF.

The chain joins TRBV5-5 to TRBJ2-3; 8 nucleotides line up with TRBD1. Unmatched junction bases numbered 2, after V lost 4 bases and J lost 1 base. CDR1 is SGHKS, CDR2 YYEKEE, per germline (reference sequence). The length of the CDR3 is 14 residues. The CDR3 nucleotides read TGTGCCAGCAGCCCGGACAGGGGCACAGATACGCAGTATTTT. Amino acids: CASSPDRGTDTQYF.

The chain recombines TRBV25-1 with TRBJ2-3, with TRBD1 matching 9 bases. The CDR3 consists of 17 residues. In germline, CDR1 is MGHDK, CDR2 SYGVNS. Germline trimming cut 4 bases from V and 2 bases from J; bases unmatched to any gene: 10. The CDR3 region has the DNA TGTGCCAGCAGTGCCTCCGGGACAGGGACACCCACAGATACGCAGTATTTT. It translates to CASSASGTGTPTDTQYF. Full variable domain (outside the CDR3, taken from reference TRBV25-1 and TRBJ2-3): EADIYQTPRYLVIGTGKKITLECSQTMGHDKMYWYQQDPGMELHLIHYSYGVNSTEKGDLSSESTVSRIRTEHFPLTLESARPSHTSQYLCASSASGTGTPTDTQYFGPGTRLTVL.

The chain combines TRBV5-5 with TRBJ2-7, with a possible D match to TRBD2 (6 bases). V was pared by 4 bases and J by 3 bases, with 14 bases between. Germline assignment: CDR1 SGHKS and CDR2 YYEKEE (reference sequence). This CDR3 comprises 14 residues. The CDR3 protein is CASSLTSPNYEQYF. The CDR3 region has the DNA TGTGCCAGCAGCCTGACTAGTCCGAACTACGAGCAGTACTTC.

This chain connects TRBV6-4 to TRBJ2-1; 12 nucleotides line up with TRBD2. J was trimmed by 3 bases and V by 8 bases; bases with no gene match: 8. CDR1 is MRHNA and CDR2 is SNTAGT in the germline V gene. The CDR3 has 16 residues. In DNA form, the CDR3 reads TGTGCCAGCGGTTCTAGCGGGAGGGCCTACTACAATGAGCAGTTCTTC. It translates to CASGSSGRAYYNEQFF.

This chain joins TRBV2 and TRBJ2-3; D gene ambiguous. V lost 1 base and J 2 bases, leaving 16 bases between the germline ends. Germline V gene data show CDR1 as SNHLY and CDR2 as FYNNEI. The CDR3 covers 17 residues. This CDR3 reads CASSEESAARYTDTQYF. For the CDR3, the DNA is TGTGCCAGCAGTGAAGAGTCAGCAGCTAGGTACACAGATACGCAGTATTTT.

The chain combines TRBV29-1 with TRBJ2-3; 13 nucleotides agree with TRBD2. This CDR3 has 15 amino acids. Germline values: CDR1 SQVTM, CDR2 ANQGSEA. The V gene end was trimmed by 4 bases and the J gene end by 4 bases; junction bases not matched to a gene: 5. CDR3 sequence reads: CSVVLAGGPADTQYF. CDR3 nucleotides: TGCAGCGTTGTACTAGCGGGAGGGCCGGCAGATACGCAGTATTTT.

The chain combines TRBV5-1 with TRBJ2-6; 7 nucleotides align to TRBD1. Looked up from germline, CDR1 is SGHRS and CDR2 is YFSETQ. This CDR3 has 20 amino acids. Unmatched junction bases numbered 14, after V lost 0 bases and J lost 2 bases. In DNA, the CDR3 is TGCGCCAGCAGCTTGGCTCCGAGACAGGGAGCTACGGCTGGGGCCAACGTCCTGACTTTC. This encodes CASSLAPRQGATAGANVLTF.